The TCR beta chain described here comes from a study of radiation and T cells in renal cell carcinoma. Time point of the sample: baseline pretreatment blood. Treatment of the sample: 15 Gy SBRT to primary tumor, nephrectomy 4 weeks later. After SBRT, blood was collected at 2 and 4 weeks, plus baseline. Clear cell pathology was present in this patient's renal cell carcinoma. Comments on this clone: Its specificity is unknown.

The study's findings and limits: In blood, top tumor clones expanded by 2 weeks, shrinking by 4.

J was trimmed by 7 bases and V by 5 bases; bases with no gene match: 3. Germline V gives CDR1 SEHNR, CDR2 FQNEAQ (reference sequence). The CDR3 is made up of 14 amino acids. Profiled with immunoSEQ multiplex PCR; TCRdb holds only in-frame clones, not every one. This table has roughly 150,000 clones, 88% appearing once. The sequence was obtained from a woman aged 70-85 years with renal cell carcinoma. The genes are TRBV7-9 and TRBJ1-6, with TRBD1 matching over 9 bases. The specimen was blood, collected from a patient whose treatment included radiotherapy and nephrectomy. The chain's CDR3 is CASSATGGNSPLHF. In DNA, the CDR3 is TGTGCCAGCAGCGCGACAGGGGGGAATTCACCCCTCCACTTT. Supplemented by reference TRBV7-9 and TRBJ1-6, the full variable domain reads DTGVSQNPRHKITKRGQNVTFRCDPISEHNRLYWYRQTLGQGPEFLTYFQNEAQLEKSRLLSDRFSAERPKGSFSTLEIQRTEQGDSAMYLCASSATGGNSPLHFGNGTRLTVT.